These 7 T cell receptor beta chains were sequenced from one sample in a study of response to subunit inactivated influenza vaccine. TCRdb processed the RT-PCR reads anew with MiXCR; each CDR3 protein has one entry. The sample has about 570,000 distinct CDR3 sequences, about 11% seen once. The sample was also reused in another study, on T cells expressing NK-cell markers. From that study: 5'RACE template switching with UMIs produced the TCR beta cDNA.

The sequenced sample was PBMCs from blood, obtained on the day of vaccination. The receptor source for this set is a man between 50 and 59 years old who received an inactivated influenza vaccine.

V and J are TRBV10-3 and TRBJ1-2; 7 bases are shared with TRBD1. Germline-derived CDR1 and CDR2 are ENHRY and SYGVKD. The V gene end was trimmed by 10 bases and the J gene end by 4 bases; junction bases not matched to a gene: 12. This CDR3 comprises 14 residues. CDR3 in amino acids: CATEGGRGAYGYTF. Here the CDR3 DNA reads TGTGCCACGGAAGGGGGCAGGGGGGCCTATGGCTACACCTTC.

CDR3 in amino acids: CASSQALGLNEQFF. The CDR3 bases are TGCGCCAGCAGCCAAGCTCTGGGCCTCAATGAGCAGTTCTTC. The chain uses TRBV4-3 and TRBJ2-1, with D unclear. Germline CDR1 is LGHNA and CDR2 is YSLEER. The CDR3 has 14 residues. Trimming removed 1 base at V and 6 bases at J, with 10 bases between.

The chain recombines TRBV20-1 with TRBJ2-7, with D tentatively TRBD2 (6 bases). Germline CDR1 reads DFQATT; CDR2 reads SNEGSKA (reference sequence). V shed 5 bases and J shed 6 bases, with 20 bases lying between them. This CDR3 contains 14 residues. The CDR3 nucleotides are TGCAGTGCTGCTCGGGACTCTCAAGCAAGCGAGCAGTACTTC. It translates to CSAARDSQASEQYF.

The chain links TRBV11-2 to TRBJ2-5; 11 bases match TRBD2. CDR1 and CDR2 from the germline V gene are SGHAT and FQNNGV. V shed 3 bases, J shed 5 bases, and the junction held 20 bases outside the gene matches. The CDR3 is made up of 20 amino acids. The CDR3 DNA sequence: TGTGCCAGCAGCTTGGGTGGGCGACTAGCGGGAAACGCAAAGGGGGAGACCCAGTACTTC. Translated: CASSLGGRLAGNAKGETQYF.

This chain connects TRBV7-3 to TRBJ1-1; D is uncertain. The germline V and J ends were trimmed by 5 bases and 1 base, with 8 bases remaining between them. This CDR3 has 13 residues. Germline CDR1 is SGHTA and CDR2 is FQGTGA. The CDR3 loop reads CASSRSGNTEAFF. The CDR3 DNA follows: TGTGCCAGCAGCCGCTCCGGGAACACTGAAGCTTTCTTT.

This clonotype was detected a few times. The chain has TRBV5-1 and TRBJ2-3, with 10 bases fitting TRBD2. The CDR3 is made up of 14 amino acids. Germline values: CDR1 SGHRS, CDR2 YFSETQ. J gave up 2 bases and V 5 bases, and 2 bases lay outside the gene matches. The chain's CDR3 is CASRLAGNTDTQYF. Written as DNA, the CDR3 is TGCGCCAGCAGACTAGCGGGGAACACAGATACGCAGTATTTT.

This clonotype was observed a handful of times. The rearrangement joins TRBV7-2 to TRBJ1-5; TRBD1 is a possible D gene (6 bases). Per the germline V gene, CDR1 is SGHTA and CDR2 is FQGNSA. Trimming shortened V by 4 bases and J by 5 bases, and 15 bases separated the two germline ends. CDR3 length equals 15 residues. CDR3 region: CASSSTGTTYQPQHF. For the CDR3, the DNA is TGTGCCAGCAGCTCAACCGGGACAACATATCAGCCCCAGCATTTT.